These 29 T cell receptor beta chains share one sample of origin, sequenced in a study of technical replicates of blood from a few donors. TCRdb keeps only in-frame clones here, not all; method: immunoSEQ multiplex PCR. Seen here are tens of thousands of clones, roughly 90% observed once, and the top ten hold around 0.44%. Sequencing was done on a sample of T cells isolated from PBMCs. The origin of the receptors is a human donor in good health.

The chain uses TRBV11-2 and TRBJ1-2; D is ambiguous. This CDR3 has 15 amino acids. The germline V and J ends were trimmed by 0 bases and 7 bases, with 15 bases remaining between them. Germline lookup yields CDR1 SGHAT and CDR2 FQNNGV. This CDR3 is CASSLEPRVQPGYTF. The CDR3 coding sequence is TGTGCCAGCAGCTTAGAACCGCGAGTCCAACCTGGCTACACCTTC.

A single count supports this clone. This sequence joins TRBV7-2 and TRBJ1-2; D may be TRBD1 (6 bases). Germline CDR1 and CDR2: SGHTA and FQGNSA. The CDR3 spans 14 residues. V dropped 3 bases and J dropped 7 bases, with 15 bases sitting between them. CDR3 in amino acids: CASSFHQSQGGYTF. CDR3 nucleotides: TGTGCCAGCAGCTTTCATCAGTCACAGGGTGGCTACACCTTC.

The chain joins TRBV7-2 to TRBJ2-7, with 7 positions matching TRBD2. This CDR3 has 17 residues. Per germline, CDR1 SGHTA and CDR2 FQGNSA. J gave up 0 bases and V 2 bases, and 10 bases lay outside the gene matches. The CDR3 coding sequence is TGTGCCAGCAGCTTATTCTCTAGCGGTCGAAGCTCCTACGAGCAGTACTTC. It translates to CASSLFSSGRSSYEQYF. The full variable domain, rest sourced from reference TRBV7-2 and TRBJ2-7, is GAGVSQSPSNKVTEKGKDVELRCDPISGHTALYWYRQSLGQGLEFLIYFQGNSAPDKSGLPSDRFSAERTGGSVSTLTIQRTQQEDSAVYLCASSLFSSGRSSYEQYFGPGTRLTVT.

The V gene is TRBV27, the J gene TRBJ1-1; D remains ambiguous. Germline V gene lookup returns CDR1 MNHEY and CDR2 SMNVEV (reference sequence). The CDR3 totals 16 residues. V was clipped by 0 bases and J by 0 bases, with 11 bases between them. The CDR3 loop reads CASSLSVERMNTEAFF. CDR3 nucleotide sequence: TGTGCCAGCAGTTTATCGGTCGAGAGGATGAACACTGAAGCTTTCTTT.

CDR3 sequence reads: CASSSGTASYEQYF. Written as DNA, the CDR3 is TGTGCCAGCAGCTCCGGGACAGCCTCCTACGAGCAGTACTTC. The chain combines TRBV28 with TRBJ2-7; the match to TRBD1 covers 7 bases. The CDR3 sequence is 14 residues long. J was trimmed by 0 bases and V by 6 bases; bases with no gene match: 5. Germline CDR1 reads MDHEN; CDR2 reads SYDVKM.

The V gene is TRBV7-9, the J gene TRBJ1-1; D is unresolved. The CDR3 extends over 12 amino acids. Germline CDR1 SEHNR, CDR2 FQNEAQ (reference sequence). Trimming stripped 1 base from V and 11 bases from J, with 11 bases between. The CDR3 loop reads CASSLDSQRAFF. In DNA, the CDR3 is TGTGCCAGCAGCTTAGACTCCCAGAGGGCTTTCTTT.

Worth noting for this clone: The same CDR3 is also encoded by other DNA sequences in this sample. The CDR3 sequence: CAWSVQGGQPQHF. Written as DNA, the CDR3 is TGTGCCTGGAGTGTACAAGGGGGTCAGCCCCAGCATTTT. V usage is TRBV30 and J usage is TRBJ1-5; TRBD1 might be the D (6 bases). Germline CDR1 GTSNPN, CDR2 SVGIG (reference sequence). This CDR3 spans 13 amino acids. V was trimmed by 0 bases and J by 6 bases, leaving 9 bases between them.

In this sample, this clone turned up once. The gene calls are TRBV9 and TRBJ1-1, with D uncertain. Germline CDR1 reads SGDLS; CDR2 reads YYNGEE. V lost 3 bases and J lost 2, with 8 bases in between. The CDR3 runs 13 residues. The CDR3 loop is CASSAYINTEAFF. CDR3 nucleotide sequence: TGTGCCAGCAGCGCATACATAAACACTGAAGCTTTCTTT.

The V and J genes are TRBV7-9 and TRBJ2-7; the D gene is possibly TRBD1 (6 bases). The CDR3 length is 13 residues. The V and J ends lost 4 bases and 3 bases respectively, with 10 bases between them. CDR1 and CDR2 from the germline V gene are SEHNR and FQNEAQ (reference sequence). CDR3: CASSSQGFYEQYF. The CDR3 coding sequence is TGTGCCAGCAGCTCCCAGGGGTTCTACGAGCAGTACTTC.

The V call is TRBV7-6, the J call TRBJ1-4, with D unclear. Between the trimmed V and J ends, which lost 1 base and 4 bases, there was a span of 4 bases. Looked up from germline, CDR1 is SGHVS and CDR2 is FNYEAQ. The CDR3 totals 13 residues. CDR3 in amino acids: CASSLGSNEKLFF. Written as DNA, the CDR3 is TGTGCCAGCAGCTTAGGGAGTAATGAAAAACTGTTTTTT. The variable domain in full, completed from reference TRBV7-6 and TRBJ1-4, reads GAGVSQSPRYKVTKRGQDVALRCDPISGHVSLYWYRQALGQGPEFLTYFNYEAQQDKSGLPNDRFSAERPEGSISTLTIQRTEQRDSAMYRCASSLGSNEKLFFGSGTQLSVL.

This clone was seen a single time. This chain uses TRBV19 with TRBJ2-7; TRBD2 aligns across 9 bases. The V segment lost 6 bases and the J segment 3 bases; nucleotides outside the gene matches: 3. The germline CDR1 and CDR2 sequences are LNHDA and SQIVND (reference sequence). This CDR3 spans 13 amino acids. In nucleotides, the CDR3 is TGTGCCAGTAGACTAGCGGGCGACTACGAGCAGTACTTC. It specifies CASRLAGDYEQYF. The whole variable domain, remainder taken from reference TRBV19 and TRBJ2-7, is DGGITQSPKYLFRKEGQNVTLSCEQNLNHDAMYWYRQDPGQGLRLIYYSQIVNDFQKGDIAEGYSVSREKKESFPLTVTSAQKNPTAFYLCASRLAGDYEQYFGPGTRLTVT.

The chain couples TRBV19 to TRBJ2-1; D is perhaps TRBD1 (5 bases). The CDR3 contains 14 residues. Trimming removed 7 bases at V and 0 bases at J, with 10 bases between. The V gene's germline CDR1 is LNHDA and CDR2 SQIVND (reference sequence). CDR3 in amino acids: CASTREISYNEQFF. The DNA of the CDR3 is TGTGCCAGTACCAGGGAAATCTCCTACAATGAGCAGTTCTTC.

The rearrangement uses TRBV18 and TRBJ1-1, with a tentative D call TRBD1 (5 bases). Trimming pared 3 bases from V and 3 bases from J, leaving 8 bases between. Germline assignment: CDR1 KGHSH and CDR2 LQKENI. This CDR3 has 13 residues. CDR3 region: CASSPVQDTEAFF. Here the CDR3 DNA reads TGTGCCAGCTCACCGGTACAGGACACTGAAGCTTTCTTT.

The chain carries TRBV15 and TRBJ1-4, with 8 bases aligning to TRBD1. The J segment lost 6 bases and the V segment lost 4 bases, leaving 7 bases of the junction unmatched. Germline V gene lookup returns CDR1 LNHNV and CDR2 YYDKDF (reference sequence). This CDR3 region has 15 residues. The CDR3 sequence is CATSTGQGVHEKLFF. The CDR3 DNA follows: TGTGCCACCAGCACCGGACAGGGTGTTCATGAAAAACTGTTTTTT.

The chain employs TRBV7-8 and TRBJ2-7; no firm D call. CDR1 is SGHVS and CDR2 is FQNEAQ in the germline V gene. The ends were cut back, 4 bases at V and 2 bases at J, with 15 bases in the middle. The CDR3 runs 15 residues. CDR3 sequence reads: CASSSRSGRPYEQYF. The DNA of the CDR3 is TGTGCCAGCAGCTCTCGAAGTGGCAGGCCCTACGAGCAGTACTTC.

In its sample, this clone was seen a few times. The chain is built from TRBV7-9 and TRBJ2-7; TRBD1 is a possible D gene (6 bases). V was cut by 2 bases and J by 5 bases, with 7 bases left in between. This CDR3 has 12 residues. Germline assignment: CDR1 SEHNR and CDR2 FQNEAQ (reference sequence). CDR3 DNA sequence: TGTGCCAGCAGCTTAACAGGGAACGAGCAGTACTTC. Its protein product is CASSLTGNEQYF. Variable domain in full (rest from reference TRBV7-9 and TRBJ2-7): DTGVSQNPRHKITKRGQNVTFRCDPISEHNRLYWYRQTLGQGPEFLTYFQNEAQLEKSRLLSDRFSAERPKGSFSTLEIQRTEQGDSAMYLCASSLTGNEQYFGPGTRLTVT.

V usage is TRBV5-4 and J usage is TRBJ2-2; tentative D call: TRBD1 (5 bases). Germline assignment: CDR1 SGHNT and CDR2 YYREEE (reference sequence). Trimming cost V 4 bases and J 7 bases, with 8 bases left between them. The CDR3 loop spans 12 amino acids. The CDR3 protein is CASSQGSGELFF. The DNA for the CDR3 is TGTGCCAGCAGCCAGGGCAGCGGGGAGCTGTTTTTT.

The chain combines TRBV5-4 with TRBJ2-7; tentative D call: TRBD2 (6 bases). Trimming removed 2 bases from V and 7 bases from J, with 13 bases in between. Germline V lookup: CDR1 SGHNT, CDR2 YYREEE (reference sequence). This CDR3 contains 13 residues. CDR3 in DNA: TGTGCCAGCAGCTTTCAAGCGGGTAGGGAGCAGTACTTC. Its protein is CASSFQAGREQYF.

This chain uses TRBV6-5 with TRBJ1-2, with 11 positions matching TRBD1. Germline V gene sequence: CDR1 MNHEY, CDR2 SVGAGI. With V trimmed by 2 bases and J by 4 bases, 0 bases remained unmatched. The CDR3 length is 14 residues. In DNA, the CDR3 is TGTGCCAGCAGTTACGGGACAGGGGGCTATGGCTACACCTTC. Residues: CASSYGTGGYGYTF.

This sequence joins TRBV2 and TRBJ1-2, with D perhaps matching TRBD1 (6 bases). V dropped 6 bases and J dropped 8 bases, with 10 bases sitting between them. The CDR3 extends over 11 amino acids. The germline V gene encodes CDR1 SNHLY and CDR2 FYNNEI. In DNA, the CDR3 is TGTGCCAGCAGGCAGGGGTTAGGCTACACCTTC. Residues: CASRQGLGYTF.

The gene calls are TRBV4-2 and TRBJ1-4; D is ambiguous. V was cut by 0 bases and J by 2 bases, with 7 bases left in between. Germline values: CDR1 LGHNA, CDR2 YNFKEQ. CDR3 size: 15 residues. CDR3 DNA: TGTGCCAGCAGCCAAGATGGCAAGACTAATGAAAAACTGTTTTTT. Encoded protein: CASSQDGKTNEKLFF.

This chain links TRBV6-4 with TRBJ1-1, with a possible D match to TRBD1 (5 bases). V dropped 2 bases and J dropped 7 bases, with 11 bases sitting between them. This CDR3 comprises 13 residues. Germline CDR1 MRHNA, CDR2 SNTAGT. The CDR3 loop is CASSDRAGREAFF. CDR3 sequence (DNA): TGTGCCAGCAGTGACAGAGCGGGGCGTGAAGCTTTCTTT.

This clone is a singleton in its sample. The chain recombines TRBV6-6 with TRBJ1-3; D perhaps matches TRBD1 (5 bases). CDR3 length equals 15 residues. Deletions cut 7 bases from V and 4 bases from J, with 17 bases between. CDR1 MNHNY and CDR2 SVGAGI come from the germline V gene (reference sequence). The CDR3 sequence: CASTQGRLRGNTIYF. For the CDR3, the DNA is TGTGCCAGCACCCAGGGTCGGTTGAGAGGAAACACCATATATTTT.

The rearrangement joins TRBV7-9 to TRBJ2-1; 8 positions match TRBD2. Germline trimming cut 8 bases from V and 9 bases from J; bases unmatched to any gene: 15. The germline V gene encodes CDR1 SEHNR and CDR2 FQNEAQ (reference sequence). CDR3 length: 15 amino acids. The CDR3 nucleotides are TGTGCCAGCCGGGGGCGGGAGGTAGTTTTCAGTGAGCAGTTCTTC. This encodes CASRGREVVFSEQFF.

The count of this clone is one. The rearrangement joins TRBV5-1 to TRBJ2-1; tentatively, D is TRBD2 (6 bases). Trimming pared 0 bases from V and 4 bases from J, leaving 14 bases between. Germline loops: CDR1 SGHRS, CDR2 YFSETQ. This CDR3 spans 16 amino acids. The CDR3 DNA reads as TGCGCCAGCAGCTTGGCGGTGGCTAGCGAGTACAATGAGCAGTTCTTC. Translating gives CASSLAVASEYNEQFF.

The J gene is TRBJ2-7, the V gene TRBV2; 8 bases line up with TRBD1. The CDR3 has 15 amino acids. V shed 4 bases and J 6 bases; nucleotides not matched to a gene: 11. Germline V CDR1 and CDR2: SNHLY, FYNNEI. The CDR3 coding sequence is TGTGCCAGCAGTGTATGCGGTTCAGGGGGCTGCGAGCAGTACTTC. Its translation is CASSVCGSGGCEQYF.

This chain joins TRBV10-1 and TRBJ2-1; 7 bases line up with TRBD1. Germline CDR1 is WNHNN and CDR2 is SYGVQD (reference sequence). Trimming at V came to 2 bases and at J to 8 bases, leaving 6 bases not matched to a gene. The CDR3 length is 14 residues. CDR3 protein: CASSEDREIDEQFF. In DNA, the CDR3 is TGCGCCAGCAGTGAGGACAGGGAAATCGATGAGCAGTTCTTC.

The rearrangement joins TRBV15 to TRBJ2-7, with 8 nucleotides matching TRBD2. Germline CDR1 LNHNV, CDR2 YYDKDF (reference sequence). CDR3 length equals 15 residues. With 0 bases clipped from V and 6 bases from J, the junction kept 7 bases outside the gene matches. The CDR3 DNA reads as TGTGCCACCAGCAGAGATAAAGCGGGAGACCGCGAGCAGTACTTC. Its protein product is CATSRDKAGDREQYF.

The chain recombines TRBV4-2 with TRBJ2-1; the match to TRBD2 covers 10 bases. The germline gives CDR1 LGHNA, CDR2 YNFKEQ. This CDR3 is 16 amino acids long. Trimming at V came to 2 bases and at J to 9 bases, leaving 10 bases not matched to a gene. The CDR3 sequence is CASSQTSGTDNAEQFF. The CDR3 nucleotides read TGTGCCAGCAGCCAAACTAGCGGGACTGACAATGCTGAGCAGTTCTTC.